The present T cell receptor beta chain was sequenced within a study of T-cell reconstitution after alpha-beta-depleted transplantation in children. Unique molecular identifiers were incorporated during preparation of the TCRbeta library. MiXCR, run by TCRdb on the PCR reads, gives a single entry per CDR3 protein. Of tens of thousands of distinct CDR3 sequences in the sample, roughly 6.6% are singletons; the top ten hold approximately 2.3%. This CDR3 is built from 14 residues. V dropped 8 bases and J dropped 3 bases, with 15 bases sitting between them. Germline V gene sequence: CDR1 MNHEY, CDR2 SVGAGI. This clonotype has ten or more counts.

This specimen consisted of PBMCs from the stem cell graft donor, obtained from the stem cell graft. This chain joins TRBV6-5 and TRBJ2-3, with D perhaps TRBD2 (5 bases). The TCR sequence derives from a human donor who donated a stem cell graft to a child with acute lymphoblastic leukemia. The CDR3 loop reads CASGADGRTDTQYF. The DNA for the CDR3 is TGTGCCAGCGGAGCGGACGGACGAACAGATACGCAGTATTTT.